This T cell receptor (beta chain) was retrieved from a study of T-cell memory formation after mild COVID-19. As for the study in general: TCR clusters mostly belonged to single donors. Points from the study as a whole: There was a balanced CD4/CD8 profile in clones contracting day 15 to 85, and later expanders leaned CD4+. Detection of some responders pre-infection suggested pre-existing cross-reactive memory T cells participated.

Note on this clonotype: Its antigen is still unknown.

cDNA libraries for TCR alpha and TCR beta, carrying sample barcodes and UMIs, came from 5'RACE with constant-segment primers. Via MiXCR, TCRdb re-called the 5' RACE reads, giving one row per CDR3 protein. This sample yields more than 450,000 distinct CDR3 sequences, of which under 20% are seen a single time; 9.5% to 15% belongs to the top ten. With V trimmed by 4 bases and J by 5 bases, 5 bases remained unmatched. Per the germline V gene, CDR1 is LNHDA and CDR2 is SQIVND (reference sequence). The CDR3 sequence is 13 residues long. The receptor was derived from an adult woman who had mild COVID-19 (a few samples of this study predate the infection). Cell type and time point are not known. The rearrangement joins TRBV19 to TRBJ2-7; TRBD1 aligns across 7 bases. Input material: PBMCs or a T cell subset sorted from them (not recorded which). CDR3 residues: CASSTGTVDEQYF. The CDR3, as DNA: TGTGCCAGTAGTACCGGGACAGTCGACGAGCAGTACTTC.